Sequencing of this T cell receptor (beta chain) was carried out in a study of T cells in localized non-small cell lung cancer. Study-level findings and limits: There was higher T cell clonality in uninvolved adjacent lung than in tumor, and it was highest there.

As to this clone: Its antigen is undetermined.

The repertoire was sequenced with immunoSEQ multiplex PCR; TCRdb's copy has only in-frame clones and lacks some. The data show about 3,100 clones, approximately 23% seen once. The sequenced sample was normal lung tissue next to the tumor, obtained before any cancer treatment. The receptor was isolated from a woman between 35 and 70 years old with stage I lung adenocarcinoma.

Here the CDR3 reads CASSMRTGRDEKLFF. As DNA, the CDR3 is TGTGCCAGTAGTATGCGAACAGGGAGGGATGAAAAACTGTTTTTT. The chain joins TRBV19 to TRBJ1-4; weak D call: TRBD1 (6 bases). Germline loops: CDR1 LNHDA, CDR2 SQIVND (reference sequence). There are 15 residues in the CDR3. Trimming removed 3 bases at V and 6 bases at J, with 14 bases between.